This T cell receptor beta chain was documented in a study of blood T cell repertoires in COVID-19. Study-level information: Spain, Italy and the United States supplied samples that represented acute and convalescent COVID-19. Nucleic acid was either cDNA or gDNA, and it came from T cells, B-cell-depleted T cells, or PBMCs.

Per the authors' pipeline: Amplified reference gene primers provided the basis for estimating nucleated cell counts. Method: immunoSEQ multiplex PCR; TCRdb's copy keeps in-frame clones and lacks some. The D gene and trimming were derived from the DNA, and the V and J assignments and clone size from that table. The data show 150,000 to 180,000 clones, with roughly 88% seen just once and 0.63% held by the top ten. The V end was cut by 2 bases, the J end by 4 bases, with 11 bases between. The germline CDR1 and CDR2 sequences are MNHEY and SVGAGI. The CDR3 is made up of 14 amino acids. The chain joins TRBV6-5 to TRBJ1-1; D is possibly TRBD1 (6 bases). The sequencing sample was made of peripheral blood. This TCR was sampled from a man aged 55 to 70 with COVID-19, enrolled during active disease. CDR3 loop: CASSYQGSGTEAFF. CDR3 bases: TGTGCCAGCAGTTACCAGGGGAGCGGCACTGAAGCTTTCTTT.